The next 5 T cell receptor beta chains were all read from a single sample in a study of early T cells in non-severe SARS-CoV-2 infection. TCRdb re-derived calls from the 5' RACE reads in MiXCR, one entry per CDR3 protein. The sample yields more than 85,000 distinct CDR3 sequences, over 10% seen once. Source material: whole blood. The receptors were gathered from an adult who was a healthcare worker with PCR-confirmed SARS-CoV-2 infection or an uninfected control (not recorded which).

The V call is TRBV20-1, the J call TRBJ1-6; no firm D call. Germline V gene data show CDR1 as DFQATT and CDR2 as SNEGSKA (reference sequence). Trimming cost V 2 bases and J 6 bases, with 8 bases left between them. The CDR3 loop spans 13 amino acids. The CDR3 DNA follows: TGCAGTGCTAGACGGCCAACTAATTCACCCCTCCACTTT. Translated, it gives CSARRPTNSPLHF.

The sample holds many counts of this clonotype. The rearrangement uses TRBV10-3 and TRBJ1-4; D not certain. The germline V and J ends were trimmed by 8 bases and 1 base, with 5 bases remaining between them. Germline CDR1 reads ENHRY; CDR2 reads SYGVKD. This CDR3 has 12 amino acids. The CDR3 DNA follows: TGTGCCATCGGAGGAACTAATGAAAAACTGTTTTTT. It specifies CAIGGTNEKLFF.

The J gene is TRBJ1-4, the V gene TRBV7-2, with unresolved D. Germline V gene data show CDR1 as SGHTA and CDR2 as FQGNSA. The ends were cut back, 3 bases at V and 12 bases at J, with 14 bases in the middle. The CDR3 is made up of 13 amino acids. The CDR3 coding sequence is TGTGCCAGCAGCTTTGGTCGGCCCTCCCAACTGTTTTTT. Translating it yields CASSFGRPSQLFF.

This clonotype has more than one count but fewer than ten. The chain carries TRBV6-5 and TRBJ2-1; TRBD1 aligns across 8 bases. J was trimmed by 5 bases and V by 8 bases; bases with no gene match: 2. The CDR3 is 12 amino acids. Germline V gene sequence: CDR1 MNHEY, CDR2 SVGAGI. The CDR3 protein is CASRDRNNEQFF. CDR3 DNA: TGTGCCAGCCGGGACAGGAACAATGAGCAGTTCTTC.

The rearrangement links TRBV7-9 to TRBJ2-2, with 12 bases aligning to TRBD2. The CDR3 spans 17 residues. Germline V lookup: CDR1 SEHNR, CDR2 FQNEAQ (reference sequence). The V segment lost 5 bases and the J segment 5 bases; nucleotides outside the gene matches: 9. The chain's CDR3 is CASSTTSGSSGTGELFF. In DNA form, the CDR3 reads TGTGCCAGCAGCACGACTAGCGGGAGTTCGGGGACCGGGGAGCTGTTTTTT.